Reported below is one T cell receptor (beta chain). This clonotype was counted many times. This clone's antigen is unknown. No much larger clonotype is one base removed from it; base qualities were not supplied. CDR1 and CDR2 are read off the germline V gene (reference sequence) as LNHDA and SQIVND. There are 15 amino acids in the CDR3, from cysteine to phenylalanine inclusive. The kept DNA is CDR3 alone, 45 bases in frame from the first base. The junction carries 15 bases between V and J, which are trimmed by 5 bases and 4 bases respectively. Library prep was done by 5' RACE. Sequencing was carried out with a NextSeq 500. Unique molecular identifiers were attached to individual cDNA molecules in the TCR library protocol so that sequencing error and PCR bias could be corrected. Both TCR alpha and beta chains were sequenced, and tight co-correlation was observed between alpha and beta sequence abundances in each sample. As for the original processing: Decombinator V4 was used to annotate TCR sequences for V gene, J gene and CDR3. TCRs were defined as expanded if a significant change between any two time points was detected under a Poisson model with p below 0.0001. TCR abundances were normalised to the total number of TCRs sequenced in each sample and reported as counts per million. TRAV1-2 paired with TRAJ12, TRAJ20 or TRAJ33 defined MAIT TCRs, while TRAV10 paired with TRAJ18 defined iNKT TCRs. VDJdb, accessed on 1 November 2021, was searched for TCRs annotated for CMV, EBV and SARS-CoV-2, and TCRs annotated for more than one antigen were excluded. TCRdb trimmed public reads at Q25 via fastp, called clones via MiXCR and kept in-frame beta chains. One record per CDR3 amino acid sequence lists the most common genes and DNA. The V and J calls here are based on TCRdb, not the publication. Across this sample there are roughly 28,000 distinct CDR3 sequences, with about 5% seen only once. The ten largest account for about 0.9% of the sample.

The data belong to a study of early T cells in non-severe SARS-CoV-2 infection (dated by TCRdb to the early 2020s). Broadly, across the study: Because TCR sequencing was done on bulk RNA from unsorted whole blood, the alpha and beta chains could not be paired. Findings and caveats that apply to the study as a whole: Matching against VDJdb was skewed toward anti-spike CD8 responses, likely underestimated virus-specific expansions, and missed private and CD4 specificities.

A case-control design nested within a healthcare worker cohort in London, UK, was used, with weekly nasopharyngeal swab PCR tests and blood sampling performed. Healthcare workers were recruited between 23 and 31 March 2020, during the week of the UK lockdown, and were followed weekly for up to roughly 16 weeks. The sequence was obtained from an adult who was a healthcare worker with PCR-confirmed SARS-CoV-2 infection or an uninfected control (not recorded which). The V and J genes are TRBV19 and TRBJ2-1, with no D gene named confidently. Sequenced input: whole blood. The CDR3 region has the sequence CASSSLRAIYNEQFF. The DNA sequence is as follows: TGTGCCAGTAGTTCGTTACGGGCCATATACAATGAGCAGTTCTTC.